This entry concerns a single TCR beta chain. The CDR3 has 12 residues. Germline CDR1 reads MNHEY; CDR2 reads SMNVEV (reference sequence). The J segment lost 7 bases and the V segment lost 3 bases, leaving 2 bases of the junction unmatched. Enrollees, about 18 to 89 years old, lived in fewer than 25 US areas. Cohorts were based on clinical histories the participants reported. The entry originates in a study of blood T cell repertoires in COVID-19. Study overall: T cells, B-cell-depleted T cells, or PBMCs provided the cDNA or gDNA that served as material.

Under the authors' procedure: Cell counts per sample came from amplifying reference gene primers. Produced via immunoSEQ multiplex PCR; TCRdb's table is partial and in-frame only. Clone size and V and J calls were adopted from that table, with D and trimming inferred from the DNA. The profile shows under 300,000 clones, 88% of them singletons. The sequenced sample was PBMCs or T cells enriched from blood (not recorded which). The V and J genes are TRBV27 and TRBJ1-2, with 7 positions matching TRBD1. This receptor was obtained from a woman in her thirties or forties with acute COVID-19. The DNA of the CDR3 is TGTGCCAGCAGTTTGACAGGGTTTGGCTACACCTTC. Protein product: CASSLTGFGYTF.